The 25 T cell receptor beta chains below all came from one sample that was sequenced in a study of T cells after yellow fever vaccination. TCRdb re-analysed the 5' RACE reads in MiXCR, keeping a single row per CDR3 protein. The repertoire holds some 560,000 distinct CDR3 sequences, with 15% to 20% as singletons. The sequences come from PBMCs, collected 15 days after the yellow fever booster vaccination. All receptors derive from a man younger than 45 who received the YFV17D yellow fever vaccine.

V usage is TRBV20-1 and J usage is TRBJ2-5, with TRBD1 identical over 8 bases. The CDR3 spans 14 residues. V lost 5 bases to trimming and J lost 3 bases; unmatched junction nucleotides: 8. The germline V gene has CDR1 DFQATT and CDR2 SNEGSKA (reference sequence). CDR3 sequence reads: CSAHAGGREETQYF. In DNA, the CDR3 is TGCAGTGCTCATGCAGGGGGCAGGGAAGAGACCCAGTACTTC.

V and J are TRBV27 and TRBJ2-2; the match to TRBD1 covers 8 bases. The V segment lost 5 bases and the J segment 6 bases; nucleotides outside the gene matches: 5. Per germline, CDR1 MNHEY and CDR2 SMNVEV (reference sequence). The length of the CDR3 is 14 residues. CDR3 in DNA: TGTGCCAGCAGTGACAGGGGACGGGCCGGGGAGCTGTTTTTT. Translated, it gives CASSDRGRAGELFF.

The sample holds many counts of this clonotype. The rearrangement joins TRBV12-3 or TRBV12-4 to TRBJ2-2, with a weak D call TRBD1 (6 bases). This CDR3 is 16 amino acids long. The ends were cut back, 6 bases at V and 5 bases at J, with 19 bases in the middle. The CDR3 DNA reads TGTGCCAGCAGCCCCCGAGGGGGACCCTCGACCGGGGAGCTGTTTTTT. Encoded protein: CASSPRGGPSTGELFF.

V is TRBV20-1 and J is TRBJ2-7, with 8 nucleotides matching TRBD2. Germline-derived CDR1 and CDR2 are DFQATT and SNEGSKA (reference sequence). CDR3 length: 14 amino acids. With V trimmed by 5 bases and J by 2 bases, 8 bases remained unmatched. The CDR3 DNA follows: TGCAGTGCTTCTCCGGGACTAGGGACCTACGAGCAGTACTTC. As protein: CSASPGLGTYEQYF.

The genes are TRBV20-1 and TRBJ1-4; D is unresolved. The CDR3 runs to 13 residues. V lost 3 bases and J 8 bases, leaving 13 bases between the germline ends. The germline V gene has CDR1 DFQATT and CDR2 SNEGSKA (reference sequence). This CDR3 reads CSASGERGEKLFF. CDR3 nucleotides: TGCAGTGCTAGTGGGGAACGAGGCGAAAAACTGTTTTTT.

This clonotype was counted only a few times. The chain carries TRBV29-1 and TRBJ1-4; possible D gene TRBD1, 5 bases. Germline V gene lookup returns CDR1 SQVTM and CDR2 ANQGSEA. Trimming stripped 7 bases from V and 4 bases from J, with 13 bases between. The CDR3 extends over 13 amino acids. CDR3 sequence (DNA): TGCAGCGGAAAGGAGGGGAGTAATGAAAAACTGTTTTTT. Translated, it gives CSGKEGSNEKLFF.

CDR3 sequence (DNA): TGTGCCAGCAGTTTTGGATCCGGGGCCAACGTCCTGACTTTC. As protein: CASSFGSGANVLTF. The chain employs TRBV12-3 or TRBV12-4 and TRBJ2-6, with unresolved D. The CDR3 is made up of 14 amino acids. Trimming cost V 3 bases and J 4 bases, with 7 bases left between them.

This clonotype was counted between two and nine times. V gene TRBV20-1 combines with J gene TRBJ2-7, with unresolved D. The V end was cut by 5 bases, the J end by 1 base, with 6 bases between. In germline, CDR1 is DFQATT, CDR2 SNEGSKA (reference sequence). This CDR3 has 11 residues. Here the CDR3 DNA reads TGCAGTGCTCGCCATTCCTACGAGCAGTACTTC. As protein: CSARHSYEQYF.

The V call is TRBV5-1, the J call TRBJ1-2, with 9 positions matching TRBD1. This CDR3 comprises 14 residues. V trimming: 4 bases; J trimming: 4 bases; junction bases outside the gene matches: 5. Germline CDR1 and CDR2: SGHRS and YFSETQ. The CDR3 spells CASSPGTGTYGYTF. CDR3 bases: TGCGCCAGCAGCCCAGGGACAGGGACCTATGGCTACACCTTC.

This chain connects TRBV5-1 to TRBJ2-1; D may be TRBD2 (7 bases). There are 16 residues in the CDR3. CDR1 is SGHRS and CDR2 is YFSETQ in the germline V gene. Trimming removed 3 bases at V and 6 bases at J, with 19 bases between. CDR3 sequence: CASSSGPRGTTNEQFF. CDR3 bases: TGCGCCAGCAGCTCAGGACCGAGGGGGACTACCAATGAGCAGTTCTTC.

The CDR3 reads CATSEGTPPNEQFF. In nucleotides, the CDR3 is TGTGCCACCAGTGAGGGGACCCCACCTAATGAGCAGTTCTTC. The chain uses TRBV24-1 and TRBJ2-1; possibly TRBD1 or TRBD2 for D (5 bases each). Germline V gene lookup returns CDR1 KGHDR and CDR2 SFDVKD. Between the trimmed V and J ends, which lost 4 bases and 7 bases, there was a span of 13 bases. This CDR3 is built from 14 residues.

The chain is built from TRBV5-6 and TRBJ2-7, with TRBD2 as a possible D gene (6 bases). The V gene's germline CDR1 is SGHDT and CDR2 YYEEEE. Trimming shortened V by 6 bases and J by 6 bases, and 13 bases separated the two germline ends. The CDR3 is 12 amino acids. CDR3 sequence reads: CASTRREGEQYF. CDR3 DNA: TGTGCCAGCACTCGGCGGGAAGGCGAGCAGTACTTC.

This clonotype has a count of ten or more. V and J are TRBV29-1 and TRBJ2-7; no firm D call. V lost 4 bases, J lost 2 bases, and 9 bases lay in between. CDR1 is SQVTM, CDR2 ANQGSEA, per germline. The CDR3 spans 12 residues. The CDR3 sequence: CSVGGGAYEQYF. The CDR3 bases are TGCAGCGTTGGAGGCGGCGCCTACGAGCAGTACTTC.

The chain is built from TRBV2 and TRBJ2-3, with 8 bases aligning to TRBD1. Germline V gene lookup returns CDR1 SNHLY and CDR2 FYNNEI. V trimming: 11 bases; J trimming: 4 bases; junction bases outside the gene matches: 11. This CDR3 is built from 14 residues. CDR3 sequence: CAGLPGQASDTQYF. CDR3 coding DNA: TGTGCCGGCTTACCGGGACAGGCGTCAGATACGCAGTATTTT.

This clonotype has a handful of counts. The CDR3 DNA is TGTGCCAGCAGGTTAGACACAACGGGAGGGCACAATGAGCAGTTCTTC. Translating gives CASRLDTTGGHNEQFF. The gene calls are TRBV27 and TRBJ2-1, with TRBD2 identical over 8 bases. V lost 6 bases, J lost 5 bases, and 12 bases stayed unmatched. The CDR3 spans 16 residues. Looked up from germline, CDR1 is MNHEY and CDR2 is SMNVEV (reference sequence).

Only a few counts were recorded for this clonotype. This sequence joins TRBV6-1 and TRBJ2-7; TRBD2 is a possible D gene (5 bases). This CDR3 comprises 14 residues. The V end lost 1 base, the J end lost 4 bases, and 11 bases lay between the germline ends. Per the germline V gene, CDR1 is MNHNS and CDR2 is SASEGT. Here the CDR3 reads CASSEGGVGYEQYF. DNA of the CDR3: TGTGCCAGCAGTGAAGGGGGAGTCGGTTACGAGCAGTACTTC.

This clonotype was detected only a few times. V gene TRBV7-8 combines with J gene TRBJ2-1; 9 nucleotides agree with TRBD2. Germline V lookup: CDR1 SGHVS, CDR2 FQNEAQ. With 1 base clipped from V and 5 bases from J, the junction kept 3 bases outside the gene matches. The CDR3 is 15 residues long. In DNA form, the CDR3 reads TGTGCCAGCAGCTTAGGGCGGGAGGGAAACAATGAGCAGTTCTTC. This gives the protein CASSLGREGNNEQFF.

The V gene is TRBV7-2, the J gene TRBJ2-1, with D tentatively TRBD2 (5 bases). The CDR3 totals 14 residues. Germline assignment: CDR1 SGHTA and CDR2 FQGNSA. Deletions cut 2 bases from V and 10 bases from J, with 15 bases between. CDR3 bases: TGTGCCAGCAGCTTAAAGGCACCTGGCGGGGAGCAGTTCTTC. As protein: CASSLKAPGGEQFF.

This chain joins TRBV6-5 and TRBJ2-3; D is unresolved. V was cut by 2 bases and J by 5 bases, with 8 bases left in between. The CDR3 extends over 13 amino acids. The germline V gene encodes CDR1 MNHEY and CDR2 SVGAGI. The CDR3 nucleotides read TGTGCCAGCAGTTACCTAGATGGAGATACGCAGTATTTT. It yields the protein CASSYLDGDTQYF.

The chain joins TRBV11-2 to TRBJ2-2; 10 bases are a match to TRBD2. CDR3 size: 18 residues. J gave up 5 bases and V 4 bases, and 13 bases lay outside the gene matches. CDR1 SGHAT and CDR2 FQNNGV come from the germline V gene. The CDR3 sequence is CASSWGARSGRGTGELFF. The CDR3 region has the DNA TGTGCCAGCAGCTGGGGGGCCAGGAGCGGGAGGGGAACCGGGGAGCTGTTTTTT.

V and J are TRBV4-3 and TRBJ1-1, with TRBD1 as a possible D gene (6 bases). The ends were cut back, 4 bases at V and 4 bases at J, with 19 bases in the middle. This CDR3 comprises 16 residues. Germline V lookup: CDR1 LGHNA, CDR2 YSLEER. In DNA, the CDR3 is TGCGCCAGCAGCCGAGGCTCCGGGGGGGCCGCCACTGAAGCTTTCTTT. Residues: CASSRGSGGAATEAFF.

This clonotype was recorded a few times. The chain links TRBV29-1 to TRBJ2-7, with D hard to call. The CDR3 has 11 amino acids. V gave up 7 bases and J gave up 1 base, with 8 bases separating them. The germline CDR1 and CDR2 sequences are SQVTM and ANQGSEA. The CDR3 DNA sequence: TGCAGCGCCGGACGGTCCTACGAGCAGTACTTC. Its protein product is CSAGRSYEQYF.

Many counts were recorded for this clonotype. This rearrangement joins TRBV7-2 to TRBJ1-3; D call uncertain. Per the germline V gene, CDR1 is SGHTA and CDR2 is FQGNSA. V lost 1 base and J lost 0, with 10 bases in between. This CDR3 contains 16 residues. CDR3 coding DNA: TGTGCCAGCAGCTTAGGTGGCACGACCTCTGGAAACACCATATATTTT. Protein sequence: CASSLGGTTSGNTIYF.

V usage is TRBV10-3 and J usage is TRBJ1-2; TRBD1 matches at 7 bases. This CDR3 region has 14 residues. Germline CDR1 is ENHRY and CDR2 is SYGVKD. Trimming took 10 bases from V and 7 from J; bases not matched to a gene: 15. The CDR3 sequence is CATGLGGGMFGYTF. CDR3 in DNA: TGTGCCACAGGTTTAGGGGGCGGAATGTTTGGCTACACCTTC.

This clonotype was counted a few times. J is TRBJ2-2 and V is TRBV11-2; 8 bases fit TRBD1. V gave up 1 base and J gave up 2 bases; unmatched junction bases: 9. Germline V gene sequence: CDR1 SGHAT, CDR2 FQNNGV. The CDR3 consists of 18 residues. The chain's CDR3 is CASSLGTGQGLNTGELFF. The DNA for the CDR3 is TGTGCCAGCAGCTTAGGAACCGGACAGGGTCTCAACACCGGGGAGCTGTTTTTT.